This T cell receptor (beta chain) was identified in a study of blood T cells in healthy people across ages. General study results and limits: Correlation between TCR beta diversity and naive T cell percentage was strong. Comparison with aged donors showed that long-lived donors had more naive CD4+ cells and higher diversity.

This clonotype was found a few times. What it binds is unknown. PCR was performed a second time for about 7 to 11 cycles using a sample-barcoded 5' primer and a J-beta primer mix. Every individual sample yielded 2.5 million or more paired-end reads (each containing CDR3). TCRdb fed the 5' RACE reads into MiXCR, producing one record per CDR3 protein. In the table there are over a million distinct CDR3 sequences, less than 45% of which are singletons. Germline CDR1 SEHNR, CDR2 FQNEAQ (reference sequence). V lost 1 base, J lost 5 bases, and 17 bases lay in between. The CDR3 has 16 amino acids. The chain combines TRBV7-9 with TRBJ1-1; D not certain. This receptor was obtained from a woman younger than 30 in good health. Material for sequencing was blood. The CDR3 protein is CASSLVPLGVMTEAFF. For the CDR3, the DNA is TGTGCCAGCAGCTTAGTCCCACTTGGGGTTATGACTGAAGCTTTCTTT.